The subject of this entry is one T cell receptor (beta chain). The data derive from a study of PD-L1 blockade in urothelial cancer. At the level of the study: Patients, treated from about 2014 onward, received atezolizumab 1,200 mg intravenously every 3 weeks. At 3 weeks after treatment start (second dose) and again at 6 weeks, blood was analyzed. Twenty-five of 29 patients were men who had bladder-origin urothelial cancer.

This CDR3 has 17 amino acids. CDR1 is SEHNR, CDR2 FQNEAQ, per germline (reference sequence). V trimming: 1 base; J trimming: 2 bases; junction bases outside the gene matches: 7. Time point here: pretreatment peripheral blood. Clones were read by immunoSEQ multiplex PCR, and TCRdb kept only the in-frame ones, dropping some. The sample has tens of thousands of clones, around 90% seen once. The chain couples TRBV7-9 to TRBJ2-5; TRBD2 agrees at 10 bases. The clonotype originates from a man aged 60 to 69 with urothelial cancer. The specimen comprised PBMCs, sampled around atezolizumab (anti-PD-L1) treatment. The CDR3 sequence: CASSLDRLAGEQETQYF. CDR3 coding DNA: TGTGCCAGCAGCTTAGATCGGCTAGCGGGAGAGCAAGAGACCCAGTACTTC.